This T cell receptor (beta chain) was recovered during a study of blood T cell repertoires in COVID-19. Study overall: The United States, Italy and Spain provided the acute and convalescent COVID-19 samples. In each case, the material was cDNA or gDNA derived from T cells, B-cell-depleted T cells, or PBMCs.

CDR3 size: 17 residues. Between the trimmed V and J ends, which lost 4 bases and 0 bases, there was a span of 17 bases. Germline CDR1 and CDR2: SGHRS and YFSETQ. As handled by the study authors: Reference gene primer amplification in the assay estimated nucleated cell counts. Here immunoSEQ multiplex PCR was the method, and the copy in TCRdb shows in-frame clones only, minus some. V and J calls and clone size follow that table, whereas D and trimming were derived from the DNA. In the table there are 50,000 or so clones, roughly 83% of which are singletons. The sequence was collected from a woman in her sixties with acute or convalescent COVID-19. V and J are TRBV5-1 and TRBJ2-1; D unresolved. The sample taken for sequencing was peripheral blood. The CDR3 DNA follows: TGCGCCAGCAGCCAGGAAGTGGCAAAGAGCTCCTACAATGAGCAGTTCTTC. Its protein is CASSQEVAKSSYNEQFF.